This entry lists 30 T cell receptor beta chains sequenced from one sample in a study of STAT5B mutations in CD4+ large granular lymphocyte leukemia (dated by TCRdb to the early 2020s). Library preparation employed the immunoSEQ multiplex PCR assay. Sourced from immuneACCESS, this table was stored by TCRdb with only in-frame sequences that have V and J called. A share of the clones is absent; for the studies checked, an unresolved V gene accounts for under half, and the remainder has no known explanation. Within this sample are approximately 31,000 clones, with about 74% of them counted one time only. The ten biggest clones cover 1% to 1.2% of the sample. Sequenced: CD4+ T cells from blood buffy coats. The receptors come from a human donor in good health.

The chain has TRBV2 and TRBJ2-5; 7 nucleotides match TRBD1. The CDR3 has 13 amino acids. V was clipped by 2 bases and J by 5 bases; unmatched bases: 2. Germline V lookup: CDR1 SNHLY, CDR2 FYNNEI. The CDR3 spells CASSENRGETQYF. CDR3 nucleotides: TGTGCCAGCAGTGAAAACAGGGGCGAGACCCAGTACTTC.

V gene TRBV28 combines with J gene TRBJ1-2; no clear D gene. The V end was cut by 7 bases, the J end by 1 base, with 10 bases between. Germline assignment: CDR1 MDHEN and CDR2 SYDVKM. This CDR3 spans 13 amino acids. CDR3 loop: CASMARHNYGYTF. CDR3 bases: TGTGCCAGCATGGCCAGGCATAACTATGGCTACACCTTC.

The V call is TRBV5-1, the J call TRBJ1-1, with a weak D call TRBD1 (6 bases). The CDR3 runs to 15 residues. CDR1 and CDR2 (germline): SGHRS, YFSETQ. V gave up 4 bases and J gave up 1 base, with 14 bases separating them. This CDR3 is CASSPLGQSNTEAFF. The CDR3 bases are TGCGCCAGCAGCCCGCTTGGACAGTCGAACACTGAAGCTTTCTTT.

The chain joins TRBV27 to TRBJ1-2; the D gene is possibly TRBD1 (6 bases). CDR3 length: 14 amino acids. The germline V and J ends were trimmed by 5 bases and 5 bases, with 15 bases remaining between them. Per germline, CDR1 MNHEY and CDR2 SMNVEV (reference sequence). The CDR3 DNA sequence: TGTGCCAGCAGTCTCACGGGGGGCGCTTATGGCTACACCTTC. Translation gives CASSLTGGAYGYTF.

The chain couples TRBV18 to TRBJ2-1; D is uncertain. Germline V CDR1 and CDR2: KGHSH, LQKENI. There are 12 residues in the CDR3. Deletions cut 4 bases from V and 6 bases from J, with 7 bases between. The CDR3: CASSLAINEQFF. In DNA form, the CDR3 reads TGTGCCAGCTCACTAGCCATCAATGAGCAGTTCTTC.

The gene calls are TRBV15 and TRBJ2-5; no definite D call. The CDR3 consists of 15 residues. Trimming removed 0 bases from V and 4 bases from J, with 12 bases in between. The V gene's germline CDR1 is LNHNV and CDR2 YYDKDF (reference sequence). The CDR3 reads CATSRDQTAPETQYF. CDR3 nucleotide sequence: TGTGCCACCAGCAGAGATCAAACAGCTCCAGAGACCCAGTACTTC.

The table lists this clone with a few counts. This chain uses TRBV10-3 with TRBJ1-4; unclear D gene. Trimming shortened V by 5 bases and J by 8 bases, and 15 bases separated the two germline ends. This CDR3 region has 14 residues. Germline CDR1 reads ENHRY; CDR2 reads SYGVKD. The CDR3 nucleotides are TGTGCCATCAGTACCTCTGGTAATCTGGAAAAACTGTTTTTT. Translated: CAISTSGNLEKLFF.

The V and J genes are TRBV5-5 and TRBJ1-5; TRBD1 matches 9 bases. CDR3 length: 15 residues. J lost 6 bases, V lost 1 base, and 5 bases had no gene match. Germline CDR1 SGHKS, CDR2 YYEKEE (reference sequence). The CDR3 loop reads CASSLTGGAVQPQHF. The CDR3 nucleotides are TGTGCCAGCAGCTTGACAGGGGGCGCGGTTCAGCCCCAGCATTTT. Full variable domain (rest looked up from reference TRBV5-5 and TRBJ1-5): DAGVTQSPTHLIKTRGQQVTLRCSPISGHKSVSWYQQVLGQGPQFIFQYYEKEERGRGNFPDRFSARQFPNYSSELNVNALLLGDSALYLCASSLTGGAVQPQHFGDGTRLSIL.

The chain is built from TRBV6-6 and TRBJ1-6; D ambiguous. Germline V gene sequence: CDR1 MNHNY, CDR2 SVGAGI (reference sequence). V was pared by 0 bases and J by 4 bases, with 7 bases between. CDR3 size: 15 residues. DNA for the CDR3: TGTGCCAGCAGTTACTCGACAAATTATAATTCACCCCTCCACTTT. It translates to CASSYSTNYNSPLHF.

This clone was observed a single time. This sequence joins TRBV5-1 and TRBJ2-5; no definite D call. Per the germline V gene, CDR1 is SGHRS and CDR2 is YFSETQ. V lost 1 base, J lost 5 bases, and 12 bases lay in between. The CDR3 runs to 14 residues. For the CDR3, the DNA is TGCGCCAGCAGCTTGTTTGGTTCAAGGGAGACCCAGTACTTC. Encoded protein: CASSLFGSRETQYF.

This rearrangement joins TRBV9 to TRBJ2-3, with TRBD2 matching over 11 bases. The trim removed 3 bases at V and 0 bases at J, leaving 9 bases unmatched. Germline CDR1 and CDR2: SGDLS and YYNGEE. The CDR3 covers 18 residues. As DNA, the CDR3 is TGTGCCAGCAGCGAACCTAGCGGGGGGCCGTCTAGCACAGATACGCAGTATTTT. Its protein is CASSEPSGGPSSTDTQYF.

This clone was seen once. V and J are TRBV5-4 and TRBJ2-5, with 9 bases lining up with TRBD1. This CDR3 is built from 18 residues. Germline trimming cut 4 bases from V and 5 bases from J; bases unmatched to any gene: 18. Germline CDR1 SGHNT, CDR2 YYREEE (reference sequence). The CDR3 sequence: CASSPGGQGGIRKETQYF. The CDR3 nucleotides read TGTGCCAGCAGCCCTGGGGGACAGGGAGGGATCAGGAAGGAGACCCAGTACTTC.

The V call is TRBV19, the J call TRBJ2-3; a possible D gene is TRBD2 (7 bases). The CDR3 length is 16 residues. The germline V and J ends were trimmed by 3 bases and 0 bases, with 13 bases remaining between them. The V gene's germline CDR1 is LNHDA and CDR2 SQIVND (reference sequence). CDR3 sequence reads: CASSMGGGPSTDTQYF. The CDR3 DNA is TGTGCCAGTAGTATGGGAGGGGGGCCGAGCACAGATACGCAGTATTTT.

This chain connects TRBV7-9 to TRBJ2-2; 9 bases match TRBD2. The CDR3 spans 14 residues. Trimming at V came to 7 bases and at J to 8 bases, leaving 8 bases not matched to a gene. Germline CDR1 reads SEHNR; CDR2 reads FQNEAQ (reference sequence). The CDR3 nucleotides read TGTGCCAGCACAGCGGGGGGAACCCAAGGGGAGCTGTTTTTT. Protein product: CASTAGGTQGELFF.

The rearrangement uses TRBV5-1 and TRBJ2-1; TRBD2 aligns across 7 bases. With 2 bases clipped from V and 9 bases from J, the junction kept 8 bases outside the gene matches. This CDR3 has 14 amino acids. Germline CDR1 SGHRS, CDR2 YFSETQ. For the CDR3, the DNA is TGCGCCAGCAGCTTAAGCGGGGTTTACGCTGAGCAGTTCTTC. Amino acids: CASSLSGVYAEQFF.

The chain uses TRBV6-5 and TRBJ1-1; 10 positions match TRBD1. V gave up 5 bases and J gave up 3 bases; unmatched junction bases: 6. The CDR3 loop spans 15 amino acids. CDR1 and CDR2 (germline): MNHEY, SVGAGI. As DNA, the CDR3 is TGTGCCAGCAGTCCCTACGGGACAGGGGACACTGAAGCTTTCTTT. The encoded protein is CASSPYGTGDTEAFF.

CDR3 DNA: TGTGCCAGCAGTTCTTTCGGGACAGGGCCCAACTATGGCTACACCTTC. Amino acids: CASSSFGTGPNYGYTF. The gene calls are TRBV6-5 and TRBJ1-2, with 9 bases identical to TRBD1. CDR3 length: 16 amino acids. Germline trimming cut 4 bases from V and 2 bases from J; bases unmatched to any gene: 8. CDR1 is MNHEY, CDR2 SVGAGI, per germline.

V and J are TRBV6-1 and TRBJ1-5; 7 nucleotides line up with TRBD1. The CDR3 sequence is 13 residues long. The J segment lost 2 bases and the V segment lost 9 bases, leaving 4 bases of the junction unmatched. Germline-derived CDR1 and CDR2 are MNHNS and SASEGT. DNA for the CDR3: TGTGCCAGTCACGGGACAGGCAATCAGCCCCAGCATTTT. Protein: CASHGTGNQPQHF.

This chain joins TRBV19 and TRBJ1-1; perhaps TRBD1 as D (6 bases). With 1 base removed from V and 2 bases from J, the gap between germline ends came to 11 bases. CDR3 length equals 15 residues. Germline values: CDR1 LNHDA, CDR2 SQIVND (reference sequence). The CDR3 here is CASSIATGRNTEAFF. The CDR3 DNA is TGTGCCAGTAGTATAGCAACAGGGCGAAACACTGAAGCTTTCTTT.

V is TRBV7-2 and J is TRBJ2-7; D gene unclear. The V end lost 5 bases, the J end lost 0 bases, and 5 bases lay between the germline ends. Germline lookup yields CDR1 SGHTA and CDR2 FQGNSA. This CDR3 contains 12 residues. The CDR3 nucleotides read TGTGCCAGCAGCGTTAGCTCCTACGAGCAGTACTTC. Its translation: CASSVSSYEQYF.

The rearrangement links TRBV2 to TRBJ1-4; maybe TRBD1 (5 bases). Trimming shortened V by 2 bases and J by 0 bases, and 13 bases separated the two germline ends. Germline V gene sequence: CDR1 SNHLY, CDR2 FYNNEI. The CDR3 covers 17 residues. The DNA for the CDR3 is TGTGCCAGCAGTGAAAGGGGCGGGGGAGCAACTAATGAAAAACTGTTTTTT. This encodes CASSERGGGATNEKLFF.

This rearrangement joins TRBV6-4 to TRBJ2-1; the D gene could be TRBD1 or TRBD2 (5 bases each). The CDR3 covers 13 residues. The V end was cut by 4 bases, the J end by 3 bases, with 7 bases between. Looked up from germline, CDR1 is MRHNA and CDR2 is SNTAGT. CDR3: CASSAGLYNEQFF. DNA for the CDR3: TGTGCCAGCAGTGCGGGGCTCTACAATGAGCAGTTCTTC.

This clone was observed a few times. The rearrangement links TRBV14 to TRBJ2-2; tentative D call: TRBD2 (5 bases). This CDR3 has 15 amino acids. Germline V CDR1 and CDR2: SGHDN, FVKESK. V was pared by 1 base and J by 3 bases, with 9 bases between. The CDR3 DNA follows: TGTGCCAGCAGCCAAGTCGCGGGCGACACCGGGGAGCTGTTTTTT. This codes for CASSQVAGDTGELFF.

The V gene is TRBV7-9, the J gene TRBJ2-3; 16 bases align to TRBD2. CDR3 length: 16 amino acids. Looked up from germline, CDR1 is SEHNR and CDR2 is FQNEAQ (reference sequence). Trimming cost V 4 bases and J 4 bases; bases outside gene matches: 2. In DNA form, the CDR3 reads TGTGCCAGCAGCTCGGGACTAGCGGGAGGGGCAGATACGCAGTATTTT. Protein product: CASSSGLAGGADTQYF.

The chain employs TRBV6-6 and TRBJ1-4; TRBD1 matches 7 bases. V was pared by 5 bases and J by 7 bases, with 13 bases of the junction left unmatched. The CDR3 runs 16 residues. Germline values: CDR1 MNHNY, CDR2 SVGAGI (reference sequence). The CDR3 loop reads CASSRDSAPKGEKLFF. The DNA for the CDR3 is TGTGCCAGCAGTCGGGACAGTGCCCCAAAGGGTGAAAAACTGTTTTTT.

This clone has a handful of counts. V is TRBV7-2 and J is TRBJ1-1, with D perhaps matching TRBD1 (5 bases). V was clipped by 5 bases and J by 4 bases, with 14 bases between them. Germline CDR1 reads SGHTA; CDR2 reads FQGNSA. The CDR3 consists of 14 residues. CDR3 region: CASSPTVILTEAFF. DNA for the CDR3: TGTGCCAGCAGCCCGACAGTCATTCTCACTGAAGCTTTCTTT.

V and J are TRBV6-4 and TRBJ2-2; 11 nucleotides line up with TRBD1. From germline, CDR1 is MRHNA and CDR2 SNTAGT. This CDR3 is built from 16 residues. J gave up 4 bases and V 5 bases, and 6 bases lay outside the gene matches. CDR3 region: CASSPDRGRITGELFF. CDR3 in DNA: TGTGCCAGCAGTCCGGACAGGGGGCGGATCACCGGGGAGCTGTTTTTT.

The chain combines TRBV9 with TRBJ1-1; 7 nucleotides agree with TRBD1. Trimming cost V 0 bases and J 6 bases; bases outside gene matches: 8. This CDR3 is built from 15 residues. Germline-derived CDR1 and CDR2 are SGDLS and YYNGEE. DNA for the CDR3: TGTGCCAGCAGCGTAGATGGCAGGGGGTACGCTGAAGCTTTCTTT. Translated, it gives CASSVDGRGYAEAFF.

This clone appeared a few times. This chain uses TRBV30 with TRBJ2-7, with D maybe TRBD1 (6 bases). Looked up from germline, CDR1 is GTSNPN and CDR2 is SVGIG (reference sequence). The length of the CDR3 is 11 residues. V was trimmed by 0 bases and J by 6 bases, leaving 6 bases between them. The CDR3 coding sequence is TGTGCCTGGAGTGTAGGGGGCGAGCAGTACTTC. It encodes CAWSVGGEQYF.

This clone was detected only once. This sequence joins TRBV6-6 and TRBJ1-1; D not certain. Germline V gene data show CDR1 as MNHNY and CDR2 as SVGAGI (reference sequence). This CDR3 region has 12 residues. V was trimmed by 1 base and J by 7 bases, leaving 7 bases between them. CDR3 coding DNA: TGTGCCAGCAGTTACTGGGAGGGTGAAGCTTTCTTT. Amino acid sequence: CASSYWEGEAFF.